This is a list of T cell receptor beta chains from one sample in a study of cytomegalovirus exposure and HLA in healthy donors. Profiling relied on immunoSEQ multiplex PCR, and the TCRdb table lists in-frame clones only, not all of them. Seen here are 150,000 to 200,000 clones, more than 70% observed once, and the top ten hold about 11%. The sample consisted of PBMCs. The receptor set was obtained from a man in his late teens or twenties in good health and CMV-seropositive. Both conserved end residues are part of each CDR3. A D gene is named only where the DNA matches it firmly. For some rows the clone size is stated as once, few or many, or as a class when expanded; others skip it.

abundance	d_gene	v_gene	j_gene	CDR3aa	CDR3nt
-	TRBD1	TRBV15	TRBJ1-5	CATSREPGTGGRVHF	TGTGCCACCAGCAGAGAACCCGGGACAGGGGGCCGGGTGCATTTT
few	-	TRBV28	TRBJ1-5	CASSFPQPQHF	TGTGCCAGCAGTTTTCCACAGCCCCAGCATTTT
-	TRBD1	TRBV15	TRBJ1-5	CATSTGLGFGNQPQHF	TGTGCCACCTCGACAGGGCTTGGCTTCGGCAATCAGCCCCAGCATTTT
few	-	TRBV5-6	TRBJ2-1	CASSSLYNEQFF	TGTGCCAGCAGCTCTTTATACAATGAGCAGTTCTTC
once	-	TRBV9	TRBJ1-3	CASSPGSYGNTIYF	TGTGCCAGCAGCCCCGGGAGTTACGGAAACACCATATATTTT
-	-	TRBV6-6	TRBJ2-1	CASSQGYHEQFF	TGTGCCAGCAGCCAGGGGTACCATGAGCAGTTCTTC
-	TRBD2	TRBV30	TRBJ2-5	CAWTLTSGRETQYF	TGTGCCTGGACCCTCACTAGCGGGAGAGAGACCCAGTACTTC
-	-	TRBV2	TRBJ2-1	CASKGIDWSSYNEQFF	TGTGCCAGCAAAGGAATCGACTGGAGCTCCTACAATGAGCAGTTCTTC
-	-	TRBV11-2	TRBJ2-7	CASSLGRGEQYF	TGTGCCAGCAGCTTAGGCCGGGGAGAGCAGTACTTC
once	TRBD1	TRBV7-9	TRBJ2-3	CASSSPRQGAPDTQYF	TGTGCCAGCAGCTCCCCTCGACAGGGGGCCCCAGATACGCAGTATTTT
-	TRBD2	TRBV5-1	TRBJ2-7	CASSLAGLVGLAGVRGVYEQYF	TGCGCCAGCAGCTTGGCCGGGTTAGTAGGACTAGCGGGAGTGAGGGGTGTGTACGAGCAGTACTTC
-	-	TRBV30	TRBJ2-7	CAWTPGHKYEQYF	TGTGCCTGGACTCCTGGACACAAATACGAGCAGTACTTC
-	TRBD1	TRBV4-1	TRBJ1-1	CASSRWGQRNTEAFF	TGCGCCAGCAGCCGTTGGGGACAGCGGAACACTGAAGCTTTCTTT
once	TRBD1	TRBV11-2	TRBJ2-7	CASSRQAGGYEQYF	TGTGCCAGCAGCCGCCAGGCAGGGGGCTACGAGCAGTACTTC
once	-	TRBV6-5	TRBJ2-3	CASRGERTTDTQYF	TGTGCCAGCAGGGGTGAGCGAACCACAGATACGCAGTATTTT
-	TRBD2	TRBV2	TRBJ2-5	CASSEGLGASGIGETQYF	TGTGCCAGCAGTGAAGGGTTAGGCGCTAGCGGGATCGGAGAGACCCAGTACTTC